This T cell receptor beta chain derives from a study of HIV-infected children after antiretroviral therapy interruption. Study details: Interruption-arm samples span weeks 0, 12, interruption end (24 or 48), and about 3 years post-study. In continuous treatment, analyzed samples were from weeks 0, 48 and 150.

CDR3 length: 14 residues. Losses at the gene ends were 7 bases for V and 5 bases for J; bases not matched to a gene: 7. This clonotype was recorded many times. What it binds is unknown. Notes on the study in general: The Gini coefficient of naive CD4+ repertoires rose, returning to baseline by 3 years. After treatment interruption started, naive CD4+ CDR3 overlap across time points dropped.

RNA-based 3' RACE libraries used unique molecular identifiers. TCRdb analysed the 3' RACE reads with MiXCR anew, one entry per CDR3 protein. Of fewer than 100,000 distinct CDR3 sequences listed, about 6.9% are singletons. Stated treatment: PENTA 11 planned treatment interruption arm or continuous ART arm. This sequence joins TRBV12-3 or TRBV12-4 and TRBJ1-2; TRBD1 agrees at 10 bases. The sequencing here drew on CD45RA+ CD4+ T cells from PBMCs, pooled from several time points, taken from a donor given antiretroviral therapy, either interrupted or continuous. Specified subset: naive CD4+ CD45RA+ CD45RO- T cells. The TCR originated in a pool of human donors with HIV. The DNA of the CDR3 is TGTGCCAGCACCTGGGACAGGGGTCCATATGGCTACACCTTC. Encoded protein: CASTWDRGPYGYTF.